Given below is one TCR beta chain in context. Its specificity is not known. Other DNA sequences within the sample encode an identical CDR3. CD4+ cells were split into CD45RA+ naive and CD45RA-negative memory subsets. This entry is derived from a study of shared clonotypes between healthy human individuals. The germline gives CDR1 SGHTA, CDR2 FQGNSA. Trimming removed 1 base from V and 7 bases from J, with 11 bases in between. The CDR3 spans 14 residues. Clones were sequenced by immunoSEQ multiplex PCR, and TCRdb holds only the in-frame ones, with some missing. The repertoire has millions of clones, around nine tenths of them found once; the top ten carry roughly 0.13%. Study conclusions and caveats: The naive CD4 repertoires of several donors were compared, and approximately 4.5% of clonotypes were shared. It was the non-shared clonotypes that had lower generation probabilities than clonotypes shared by all four donors.

The V and J genes are TRBV7-2 and TRBJ1-5; perhaps TRBD1 as D (6 bases). This clonotype originated in a man aged 18-30 years in good health. The sample was naive CD4+ T cells sorted from blood. Subset in this sample: CD45RA+ positively selected. This CDR3 is CASSLDRVSQPQHF. As DNA, the CDR3 is TGTGCCAGCAGCTTAGACAGGGTATCCCAGCCCCAGCATTTT. Using reference TRBV7-2 and TRBJ1-5 for the parts outside the CDR3, the full variable domain is GAGVSQSPSNKVTEKGKDVELRCDPISGHTALYWYRQSLGQGLEFLIYFQGNSAPDKSGLPSDRFSAERTGGSVSTLTIQRTQQEDSAVYLCASSLDRVSQPQHFGDGTRLSIL.